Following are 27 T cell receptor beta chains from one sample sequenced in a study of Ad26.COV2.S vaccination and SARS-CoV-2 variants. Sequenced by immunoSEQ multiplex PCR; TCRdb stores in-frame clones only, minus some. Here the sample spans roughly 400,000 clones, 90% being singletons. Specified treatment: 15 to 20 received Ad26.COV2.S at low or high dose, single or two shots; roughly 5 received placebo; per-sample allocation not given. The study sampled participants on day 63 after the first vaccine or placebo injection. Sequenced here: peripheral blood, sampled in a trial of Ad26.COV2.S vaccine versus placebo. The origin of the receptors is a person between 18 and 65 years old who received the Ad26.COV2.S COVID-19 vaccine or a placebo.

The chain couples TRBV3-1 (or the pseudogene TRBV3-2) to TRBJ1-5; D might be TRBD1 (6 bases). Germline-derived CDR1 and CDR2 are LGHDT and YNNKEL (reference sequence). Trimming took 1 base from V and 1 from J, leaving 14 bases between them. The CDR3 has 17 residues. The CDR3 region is CASSQGRGRGSNQPQHF. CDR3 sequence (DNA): TGTGCCAGCAGCCAAGGCCGGGGGCGAGGCAGCAATCAGCCCCAGCATTTT.

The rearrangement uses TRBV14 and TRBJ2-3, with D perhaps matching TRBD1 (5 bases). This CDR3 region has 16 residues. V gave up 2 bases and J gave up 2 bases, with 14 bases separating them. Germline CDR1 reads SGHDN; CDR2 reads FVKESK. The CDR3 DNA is TGTGCCAGCAGCCAATCCGGGTATGGGGCCACAGATACGCAGTATTTT. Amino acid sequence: CASSQSGYGATDTQYF.

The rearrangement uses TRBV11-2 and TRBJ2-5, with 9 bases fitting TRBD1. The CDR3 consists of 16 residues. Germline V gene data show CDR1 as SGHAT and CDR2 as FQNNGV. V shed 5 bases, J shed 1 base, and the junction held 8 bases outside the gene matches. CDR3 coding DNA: TGTGCCAGCAGCCCATTGGGACAGGGTAGCCAAGAGACCCAGTACTTC. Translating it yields CASSPLGQGSQETQYF.

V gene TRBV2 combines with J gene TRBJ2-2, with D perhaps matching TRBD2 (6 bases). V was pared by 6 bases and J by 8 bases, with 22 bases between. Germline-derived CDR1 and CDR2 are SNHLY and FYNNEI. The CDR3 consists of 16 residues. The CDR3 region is CASSYTRRDNGGELFF. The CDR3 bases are TGTGCCAGCAGCTACACCCGGCGGGATAACGGGGGGGAGCTGTTTTTT.

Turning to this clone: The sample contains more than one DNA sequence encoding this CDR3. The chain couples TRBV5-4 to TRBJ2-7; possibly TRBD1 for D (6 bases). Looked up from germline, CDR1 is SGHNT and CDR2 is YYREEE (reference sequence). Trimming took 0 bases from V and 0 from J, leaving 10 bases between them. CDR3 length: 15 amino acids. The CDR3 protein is CASSLGRGGSYEQYF. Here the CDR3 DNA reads TGTGCCAGCAGCTTGGGACGAGGGGGCTCCTACGAGCAGTACTTC.

The DNA of the CDR3 is TGCAGCGCTACCTTTCCGCAGACTAACTATGGCTACACCTTC. Its translation: CSATFPQTNYGYTF. The genes are TRBV29-1 and TRBJ1-2; no definite D call. CDR1 is SQVTM and CDR2 is ANQGSEA in the germline V gene. The CDR3 contains 14 residues. V was trimmed by 7 bases and J by 0 bases, leaving 15 bases between them. The full variable domain, rest sourced from reference TRBV29-1 and TRBJ1-2, is SAVISQKPSRDICQRGTSLTIQCQVDSQVTMMFWYRQQPGQSLTLIATANQGSEATYESGFVIDKFPISRPNLTFSTLTVSNMSPEDSSIYLCSATFPQTNYGYTFGSGTRLTVV.

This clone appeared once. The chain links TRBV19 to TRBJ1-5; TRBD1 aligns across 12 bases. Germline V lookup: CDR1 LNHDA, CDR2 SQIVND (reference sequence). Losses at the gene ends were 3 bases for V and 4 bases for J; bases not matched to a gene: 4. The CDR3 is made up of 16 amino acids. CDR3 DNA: TGTGCCAGTAGTATGGGGACAGGGGGCGGAAATCAGCCCCAGCATTTT. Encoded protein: CASSMGTGGGNQPQHF.

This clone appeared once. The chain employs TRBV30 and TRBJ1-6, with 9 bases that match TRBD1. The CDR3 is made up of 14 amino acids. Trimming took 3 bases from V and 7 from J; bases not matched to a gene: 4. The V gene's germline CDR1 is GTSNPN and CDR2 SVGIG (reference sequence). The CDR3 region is CAWSSGTGNSPLHF. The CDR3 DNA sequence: TGTGCCTGGAGCTCCGGGACAGGGAATTCACCCCTCCACTTT.

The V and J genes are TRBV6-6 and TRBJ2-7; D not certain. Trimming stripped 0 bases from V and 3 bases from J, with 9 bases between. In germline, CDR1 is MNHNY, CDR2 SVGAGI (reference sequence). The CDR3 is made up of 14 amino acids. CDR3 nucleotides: TGTGCCAGCAGTTACTCGAGGCCGGACTACGAGCAGTACTTC. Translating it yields CASSYSRPDYEQYF.

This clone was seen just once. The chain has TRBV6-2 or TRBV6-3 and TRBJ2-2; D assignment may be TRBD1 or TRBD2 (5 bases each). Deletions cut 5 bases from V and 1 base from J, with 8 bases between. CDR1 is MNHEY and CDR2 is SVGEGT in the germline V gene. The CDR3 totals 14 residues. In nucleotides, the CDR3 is TGTGCCAGCAGTGGGACGGGGAACACCGGGGAGCTGTTTTTT. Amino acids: CASSGTGNTGELFF.

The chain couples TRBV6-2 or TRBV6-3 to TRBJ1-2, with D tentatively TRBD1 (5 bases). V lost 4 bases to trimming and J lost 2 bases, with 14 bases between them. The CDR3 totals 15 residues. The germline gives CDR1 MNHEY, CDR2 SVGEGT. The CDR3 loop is CASSWGRGPNYGYTF. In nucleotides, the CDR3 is TGTGCCAGCAGTTGGGGTCGGGGCCCGAACTATGGCTACACCTTC.

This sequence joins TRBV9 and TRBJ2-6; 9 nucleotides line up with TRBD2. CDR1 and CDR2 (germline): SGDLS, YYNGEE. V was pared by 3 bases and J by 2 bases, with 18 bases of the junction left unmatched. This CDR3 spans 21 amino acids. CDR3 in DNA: TGTGCCAGCAGCGGAGGCGGGAAGATAGCGGGAGCCCTGACTGGGGCCAACGTCCTGACTTTC. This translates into CASSGGGKIAGALTGANVLTF. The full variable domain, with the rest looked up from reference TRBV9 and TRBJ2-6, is DSGVTQTPKHLITATGQRVTLRCSPRSGDLSVYWYQQSLDQGLQFLIQYYNGEERAKGNILERFSAQQFPDLHSELNLSSLELGDSALYFCASSGGGKIAGALTGANVLTFGAGSRLTVL.

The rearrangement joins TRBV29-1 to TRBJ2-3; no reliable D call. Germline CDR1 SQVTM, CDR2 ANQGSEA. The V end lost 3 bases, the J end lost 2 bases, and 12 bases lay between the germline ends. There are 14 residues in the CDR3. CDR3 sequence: CSVEARTHTDTQYF. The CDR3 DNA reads TGCAGCGTTGAGGCTAGAACTCACACAGATACGCAGTATTTT.

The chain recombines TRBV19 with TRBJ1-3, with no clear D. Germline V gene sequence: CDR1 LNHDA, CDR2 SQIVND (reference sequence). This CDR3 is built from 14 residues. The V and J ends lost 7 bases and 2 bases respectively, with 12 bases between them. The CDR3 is CASTLLGTGNTIYF. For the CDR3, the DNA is TGTGCCAGTACCCTGCTCGGAACTGGAAACACCATATATTTT.

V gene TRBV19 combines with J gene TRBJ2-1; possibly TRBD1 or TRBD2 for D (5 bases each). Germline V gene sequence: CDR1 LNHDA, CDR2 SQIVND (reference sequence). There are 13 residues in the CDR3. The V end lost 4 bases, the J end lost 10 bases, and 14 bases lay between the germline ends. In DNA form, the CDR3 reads TGTGCCAGTAGTACGGGGACCTCGGGGGAGCAGTTCTTC. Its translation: CASSTGTSGEQFF. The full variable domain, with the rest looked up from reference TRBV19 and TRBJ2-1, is DGGITQSPKYLFRKEGQNVTLSCEQNLNHDAMYWYRQDPGQGLRLIYYSQIVNDFQKGDIAEGYSVSREKKESFPLTVTSAQKNPTAFYLCASSTGTSGEQFFGPGTRLTVL.

The DNA of the CDR3 is TGCGCCAGCAGCACCCGACTAGCGGGAGGCGCGAACACCGGGGAGCTGTTTTTT. It specifies CASSTRLAGGANTGELFF. The chain employs TRBV5-1 and TRBJ2-2; 13 positions agree with TRBD2. V lost 4 bases, J lost 0 bases, and 6 bases stayed unmatched. Germline CDR1 reads SGHRS; CDR2 reads YFSETQ. The CDR3 has 18 residues.

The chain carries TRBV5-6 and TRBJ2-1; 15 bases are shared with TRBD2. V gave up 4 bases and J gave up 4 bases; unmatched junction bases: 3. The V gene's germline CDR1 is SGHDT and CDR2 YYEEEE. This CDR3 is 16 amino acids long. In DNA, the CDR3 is TGTGCCAGCAGCGGCGGACTAGCGGGAGGGTACAATGAGCAGTTCTTC. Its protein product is CASSGGLAGGYNEQFF.

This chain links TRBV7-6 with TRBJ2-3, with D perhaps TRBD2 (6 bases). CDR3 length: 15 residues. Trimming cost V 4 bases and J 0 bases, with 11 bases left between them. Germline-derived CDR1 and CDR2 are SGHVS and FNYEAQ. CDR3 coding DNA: TGTGCCAGCAGCTCGACCGGGACTAGCACAGATACGCAGTATTTT. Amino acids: CASSSTGTSTDTQYF.

The CDR3 sequence is CASSHSGSAYGYTF. DNA of the CDR3: TGCGCCAGCAGCCACTCCGGGTCAGCCTATGGCTACACCTTC. The chain uses TRBV4-1 and TRBJ1-2; D gene ambiguous. Germline V CDR1 and CDR2: MGHRA, YSYEKL. V was cut by 3 bases and J by 4 bases, with 12 bases left in between. The CDR3 length is 14 residues.

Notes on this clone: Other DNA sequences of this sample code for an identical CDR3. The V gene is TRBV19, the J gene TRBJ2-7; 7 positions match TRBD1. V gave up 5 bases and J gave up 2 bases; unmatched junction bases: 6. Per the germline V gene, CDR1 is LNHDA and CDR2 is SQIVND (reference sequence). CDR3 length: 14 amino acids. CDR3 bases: TGTGCCAGTAGTGTAATGCAGGGGGCCTACGAGCAGTACTTC. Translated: CASSVMQGAYEQYF.

The CDR3 sequence is CAISERRDTDTQYF. Here the CDR3 DNA reads TGTGCCATCAGTGAGCGGCGGGACACAGATACGCAGTATTTT. This rearrangement joins TRBV10-3 to TRBJ2-3; D might be TRBD2 (6 bases). Germline values: CDR1 ENHRY, CDR2 SYGVKD. There are 14 residues in the CDR3. V was shortened by 2 bases and J by 2 bases, with 8 bases between the two germline ends.

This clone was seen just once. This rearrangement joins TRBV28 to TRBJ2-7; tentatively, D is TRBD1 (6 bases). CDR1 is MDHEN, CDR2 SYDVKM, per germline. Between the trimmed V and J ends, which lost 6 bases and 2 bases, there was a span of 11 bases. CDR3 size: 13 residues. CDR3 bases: TGTGCCAGCAGGACAGGTTTTGCCTACGAGCAGTACTTC. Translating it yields CASRTGFAYEQYF. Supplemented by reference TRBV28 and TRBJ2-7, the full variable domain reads DVKVTQSSRYLVKRTGEKVFLECVQDMDHENMFWYRQDPGLGLRLIYFSYDVKMKEKGDIPEGYSVSREKKERFSLILESASTNQTSMYLCASRTGFAYEQYFGPGTRLTVT.

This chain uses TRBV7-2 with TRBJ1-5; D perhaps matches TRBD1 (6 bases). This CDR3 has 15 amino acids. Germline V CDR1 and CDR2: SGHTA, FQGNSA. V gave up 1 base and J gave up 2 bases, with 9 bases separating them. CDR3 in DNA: TGTGCCAGCAGCTTAGAGGGGGGCCGCAATCAGCCCCAGCATTTT. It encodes CASSLEGGRNQPQHF.

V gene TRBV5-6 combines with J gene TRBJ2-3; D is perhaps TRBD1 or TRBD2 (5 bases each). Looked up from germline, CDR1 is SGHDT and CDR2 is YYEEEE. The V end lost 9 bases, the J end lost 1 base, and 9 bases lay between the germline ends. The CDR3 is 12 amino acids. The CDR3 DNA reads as TGTGCCACCATGGGGGGCACAGATACGCAGTATTTT. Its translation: CATMGGTDTQYF.

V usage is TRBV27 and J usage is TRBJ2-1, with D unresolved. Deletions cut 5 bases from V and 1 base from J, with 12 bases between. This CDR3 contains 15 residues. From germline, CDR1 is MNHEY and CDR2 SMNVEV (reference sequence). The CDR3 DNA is TGTGCCAGCAGTCAAGAGCGTTCATCCTACAATGAGCAGTTCTTC. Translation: CASSQERSSYNEQFF.

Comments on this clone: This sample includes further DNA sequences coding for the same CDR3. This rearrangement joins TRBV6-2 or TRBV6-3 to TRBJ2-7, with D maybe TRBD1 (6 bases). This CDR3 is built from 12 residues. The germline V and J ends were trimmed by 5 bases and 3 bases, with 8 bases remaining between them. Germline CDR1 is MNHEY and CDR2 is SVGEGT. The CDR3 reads CASSPQGYEQYF. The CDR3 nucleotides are TGTGCCAGCAGTCCACAGGGCTACGAGCAGTACTTC.

CDR3 sequence: CASSFPLFAETNTEAFF. The CDR3 DNA follows: TGTGCCAGCAGTTTCCCGTTATTCGCAGAGACGAACACTGAAGCTTTCTTT. The chain has TRBV28 and TRBJ1-1; D is unclear. The germline gives CDR1 MDHEN, CDR2 SYDVKM. Deletions cut 3 bases from V and 1 base from J, with 18 bases between. This CDR3 is built from 17 residues.